The entry below gives a single T cell receptor (beta chain) sequence along with its context. The antigen is undetermined. CDR3 length: 15 amino acids. V lost 6 bases and J lost 4, with 16 bases in between. Per germline, CDR1 SEHNR and CDR2 FQNEAQ (reference sequence). The study made its TCR cDNA through 5'RACE template switching. That step introduced a universal primer site along with UMIs. Each CDR3 protein is one row after TCRdb ran MiXCR on the 5' RACE reads. The table records 250,000 to 300,000 distinct CDR3 sequences, roughly 8.7% of them present only once. This entry comes from a study of T cells after yellow fever vaccination. Broader study findings: Booster samples showed a return of most primary-vaccination clones (approximately 95% CD4, approximately 88% CD8). Abundant clonotypes (contaminants from the bulk population) could be present in FACS-sorted repertoires.

The receptor's source is a man between 18 and 35 years old who received the YFV17D yellow fever vaccine. The source material was CD4+ T cells sorted from PBMCs, sampled 5 days after the yellow fever booster vaccination. The chain recombines TRBV7-9 with TRBJ2-1, with TRBD1 as a possible D gene (7 bases). Here the CDR3 DNA reads TGTGCCAGCAGACCTCGGCAGGGGGGATACAATGAGCAGTTCTTC. Translated, it gives CASRPRQGGYNEQFF.